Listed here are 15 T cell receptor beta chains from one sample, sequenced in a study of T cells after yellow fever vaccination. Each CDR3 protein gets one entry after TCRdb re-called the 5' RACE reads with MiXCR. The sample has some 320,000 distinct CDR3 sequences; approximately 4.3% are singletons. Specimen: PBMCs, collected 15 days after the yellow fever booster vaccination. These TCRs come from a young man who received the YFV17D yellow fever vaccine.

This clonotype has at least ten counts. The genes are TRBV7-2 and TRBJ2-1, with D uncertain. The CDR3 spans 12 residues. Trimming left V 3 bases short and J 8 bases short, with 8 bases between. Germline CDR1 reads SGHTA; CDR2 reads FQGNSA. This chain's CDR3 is CASSFSGDEQFF. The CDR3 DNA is TGTGCCAGCAGCTTCTCAGGCGATGAGCAGTTCTTC.

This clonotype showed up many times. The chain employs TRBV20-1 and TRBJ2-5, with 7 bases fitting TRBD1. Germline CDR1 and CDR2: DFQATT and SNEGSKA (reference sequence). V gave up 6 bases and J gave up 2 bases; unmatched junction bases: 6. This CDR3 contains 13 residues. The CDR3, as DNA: TGCAGTGCATCGGACAGGCGTCAAGAGACCCAGTACTTC. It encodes CSASDRRQETQYF.

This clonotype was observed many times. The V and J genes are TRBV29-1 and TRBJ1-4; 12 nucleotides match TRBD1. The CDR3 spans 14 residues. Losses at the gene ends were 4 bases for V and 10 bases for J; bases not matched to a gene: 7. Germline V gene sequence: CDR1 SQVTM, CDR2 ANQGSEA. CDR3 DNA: TGCAGCGTTGCCGTGGGACAGGGGGCTGGAAAACTGTTTTTT. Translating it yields CSVAVGQGAGKLFF. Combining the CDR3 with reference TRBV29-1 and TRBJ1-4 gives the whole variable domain SAVISQKPSRDICQRGTSLTIQCQVDSQVTMMFWYRQQPGQSLTLIATANQGSEATYESGFVIDKFPISRPNLTFSTLTVSNMSPEDSSIYLCSVAVGQGAGKLFFGSGTQLSVL.

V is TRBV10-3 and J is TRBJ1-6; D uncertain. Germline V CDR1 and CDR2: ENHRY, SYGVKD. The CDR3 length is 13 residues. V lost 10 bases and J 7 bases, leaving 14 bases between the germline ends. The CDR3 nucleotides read TGTGCCACCTGGACCGGAGGGAATTCACCCCTCCACTTT. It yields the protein CATWTGGNSPLHF.

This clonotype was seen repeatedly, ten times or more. The CDR3 bases are TGTGCCAGCAGTTACAATGATGGGGCGAACACTGAAGCTTTCTTT. It yields the protein CASSYNDGANTEAFF. The chain uses TRBV6-6 and TRBJ1-1; D may be TRBD1 (5 bases). The CDR3 contains 15 residues. Looked up from germline, CDR1 is MNHNY and CDR2 is SVGAGI (reference sequence). V lost 2 bases, J lost 1 base, and 11 bases lay in between.

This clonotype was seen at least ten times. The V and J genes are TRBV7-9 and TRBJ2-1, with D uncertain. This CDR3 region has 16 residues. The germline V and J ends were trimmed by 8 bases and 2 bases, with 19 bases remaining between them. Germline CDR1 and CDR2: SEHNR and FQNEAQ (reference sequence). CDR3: CASAENQGMPYNEQFF. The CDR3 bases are TGTGCCAGCGCCGAAAACCAAGGCATGCCCTACAATGAGCAGTTCTTC. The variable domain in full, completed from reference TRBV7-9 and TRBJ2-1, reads DTGVSQNPRHKITKRGQNVTFRCDPISEHNRLYWYRQTLGQGPEFLTYFQNEAQLEKSRLLSDRFSAERPKGSFSTLEIQRTEQGDSAMYLCASAENQGMPYNEQFFGPGTRLTVL.

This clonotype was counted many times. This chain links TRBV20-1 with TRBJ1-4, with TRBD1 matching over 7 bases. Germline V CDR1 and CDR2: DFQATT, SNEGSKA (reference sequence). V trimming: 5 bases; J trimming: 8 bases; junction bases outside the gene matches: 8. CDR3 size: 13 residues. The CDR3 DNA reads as TGCAGTGCTTCCGGGACAGCCTTCGAAAAACTGTTTTTT. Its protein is CSASGTAFEKLFF.

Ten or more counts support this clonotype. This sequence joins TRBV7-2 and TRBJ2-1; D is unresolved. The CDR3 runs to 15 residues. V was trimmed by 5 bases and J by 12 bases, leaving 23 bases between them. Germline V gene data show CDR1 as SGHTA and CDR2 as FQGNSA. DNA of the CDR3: TGTGCCAGCAGCCCCTGGATTTCGACCCGTTCGGTGCAGTTCTTC. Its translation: CASSPWISTRSVQFF.

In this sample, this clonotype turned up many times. CDR3 sequence (DNA): TGTGCCAGCAGCCAAGATGTTCAGGGATTCTATGGCTACACCTTC. Translated: CASSQDVQGFYGYTF. V gene TRBV4-2 combines with J gene TRBJ1-2; D may be TRBD1 (5 bases). This CDR3 has 15 residues. CDR1 and CDR2 from the germline V gene are LGHNA and YNFKEQ. Trimming took 0 bases from V and 4 from J, leaving 12 bases between them.

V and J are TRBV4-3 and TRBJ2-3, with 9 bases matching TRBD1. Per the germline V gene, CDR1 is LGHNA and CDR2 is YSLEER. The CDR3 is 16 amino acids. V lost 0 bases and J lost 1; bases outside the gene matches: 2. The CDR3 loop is CASSQEWTGGTDTQYF. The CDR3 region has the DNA TGCGCCAGCAGCCAAGAGTGGACAGGGGGCACAGATACGCAGTATTTT.

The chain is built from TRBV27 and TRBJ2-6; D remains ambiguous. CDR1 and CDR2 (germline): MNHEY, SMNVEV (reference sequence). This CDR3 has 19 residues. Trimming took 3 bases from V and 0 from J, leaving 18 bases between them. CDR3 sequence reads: CASSLSPRDPSSGANVLTF. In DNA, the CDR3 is TGTGCCAGCAGTTTGAGCCCCCGAGACCCGAGCTCTGGGGCCAACGTCCTGACTTTC.

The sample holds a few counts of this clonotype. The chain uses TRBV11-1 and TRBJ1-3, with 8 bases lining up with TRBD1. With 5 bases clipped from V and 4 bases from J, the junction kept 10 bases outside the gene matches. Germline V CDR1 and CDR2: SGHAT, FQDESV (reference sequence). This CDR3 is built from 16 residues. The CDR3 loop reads CASSVDRVGSGNTIYF. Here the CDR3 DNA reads TGTGCCAGCAGCGTGGACAGGGTCGGATCGGGAAACACCATATATTTT.

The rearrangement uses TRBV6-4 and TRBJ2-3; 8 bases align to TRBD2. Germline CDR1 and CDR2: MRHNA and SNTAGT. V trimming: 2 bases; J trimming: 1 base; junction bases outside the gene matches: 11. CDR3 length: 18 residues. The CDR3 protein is CASSDVRAGARGTDTQYF. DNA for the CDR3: TGTGCCAGCAGTGACGTCAGAGCGGGGGCGCGTGGCACAGATACGCAGTATTTT.

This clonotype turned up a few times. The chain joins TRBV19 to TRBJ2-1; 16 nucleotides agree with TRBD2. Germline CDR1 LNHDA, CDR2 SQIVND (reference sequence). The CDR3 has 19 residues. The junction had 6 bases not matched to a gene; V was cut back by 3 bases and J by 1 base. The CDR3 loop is CASSMRGLAGGPSYNEQFF. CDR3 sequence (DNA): TGTGCCAGTAGTATGAGGGGACTAGCGGGGGGGCCGTCCTACAATGAGCAGTTCTTC.

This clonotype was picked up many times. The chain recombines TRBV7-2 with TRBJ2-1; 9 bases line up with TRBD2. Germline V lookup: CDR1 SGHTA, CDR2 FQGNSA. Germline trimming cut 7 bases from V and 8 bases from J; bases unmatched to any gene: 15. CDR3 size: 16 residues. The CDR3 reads CASNDRISGGSDEQFF. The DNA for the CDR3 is TGTGCCAGCAACGATCGTATTAGCGGGGGTAGCGATGAGCAGTTCTTC.